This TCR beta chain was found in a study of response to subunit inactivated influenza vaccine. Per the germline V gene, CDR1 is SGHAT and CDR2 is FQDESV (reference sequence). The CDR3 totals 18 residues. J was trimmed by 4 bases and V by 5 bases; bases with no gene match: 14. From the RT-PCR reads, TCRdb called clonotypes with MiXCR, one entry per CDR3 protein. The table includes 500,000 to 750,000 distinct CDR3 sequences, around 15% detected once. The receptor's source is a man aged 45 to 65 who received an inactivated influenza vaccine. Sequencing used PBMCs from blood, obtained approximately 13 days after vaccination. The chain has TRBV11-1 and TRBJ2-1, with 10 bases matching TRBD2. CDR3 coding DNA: TGTGCCAGCAGCCCTCGAGCCGGACTAGCGGACAAATACAATGAGCAGTTCTTC. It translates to CASSPRAGLADKYNEQFF.